Described below is a single TCR beta chain sequence and its context. The assay was immunoSEQ multiplex PCR, and TCRdb's table has in-frame clones only and misses some. The sample has approximately 200,000 clones, around nine tenths seen once. This specimen comes from a study of blood T cell repertoires in COVID-19. The wider study: From T cells, B-cell-depleted T cells, or PBMCs came the material, which was cDNA or gDNA.

The CDR3 totals 17 residues. Germline values: CDR1 KGHDR, CDR2 SFDVKD. The junction had 15 bases not matched to a gene; V was cut back by 3 bases and J by 6 bases. The chain joins TRBV24-1 to TRBJ2-7; 8 bases are shared with TRBD1. This TCR was recovered from a man younger than 30 with active or convalescent COVID-19. Sequenced: peripheral blood. The CDR3 sequence: CATSDAPNRGLISEQYF. The CDR3 nucleotides read TGTGCCACCAGTGATGCCCCCAACAGGGGGTTAATAAGCGAGCAGTACTTC.